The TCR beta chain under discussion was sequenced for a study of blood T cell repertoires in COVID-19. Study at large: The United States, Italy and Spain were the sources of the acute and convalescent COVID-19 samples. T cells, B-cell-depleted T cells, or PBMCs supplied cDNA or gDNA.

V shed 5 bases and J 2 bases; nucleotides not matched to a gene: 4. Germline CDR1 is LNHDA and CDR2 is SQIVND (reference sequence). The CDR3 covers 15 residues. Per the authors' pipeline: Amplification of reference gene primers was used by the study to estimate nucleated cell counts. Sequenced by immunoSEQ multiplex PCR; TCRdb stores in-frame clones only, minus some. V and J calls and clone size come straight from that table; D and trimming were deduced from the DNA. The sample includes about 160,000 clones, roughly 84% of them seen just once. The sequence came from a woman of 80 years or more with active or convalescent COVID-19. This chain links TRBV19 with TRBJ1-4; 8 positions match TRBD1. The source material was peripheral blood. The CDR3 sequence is CASSARQGTNEKLFF. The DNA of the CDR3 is TGTGCCAGTAGTGCAAGACAGGGGACTAATGAAAAACTGTTTTTT.